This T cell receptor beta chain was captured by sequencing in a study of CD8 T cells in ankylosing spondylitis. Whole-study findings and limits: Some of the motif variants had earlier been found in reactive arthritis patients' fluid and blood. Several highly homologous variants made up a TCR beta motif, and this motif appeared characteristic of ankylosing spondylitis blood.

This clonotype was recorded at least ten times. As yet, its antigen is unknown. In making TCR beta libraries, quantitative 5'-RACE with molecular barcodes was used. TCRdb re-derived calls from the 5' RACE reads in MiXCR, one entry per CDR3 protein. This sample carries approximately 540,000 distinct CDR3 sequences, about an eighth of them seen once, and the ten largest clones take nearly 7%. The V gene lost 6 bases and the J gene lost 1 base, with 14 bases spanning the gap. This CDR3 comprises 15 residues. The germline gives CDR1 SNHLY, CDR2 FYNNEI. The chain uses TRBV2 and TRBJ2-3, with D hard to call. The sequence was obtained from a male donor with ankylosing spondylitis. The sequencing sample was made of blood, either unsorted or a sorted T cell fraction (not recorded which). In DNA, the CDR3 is TGTGCCAGCAGCGTTACGCACGCGGGCACAGATACGCAGTATTTT. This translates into CASSVTHAGTDTQYF.